The rows below give T cell receptor beta chains drawn from one sample of a study of neoadjuvant anti-PD-1 for oral cavity cancer. The assay was immunoSEQ multiplex PCR, and TCRdb's table has in-frame clones only and misses some. This table holds about 68,000 clones, around 84% found once. Source: PBMCs, taken after nivolumab (anti-PD-1) treatment. The receptor source for this set is a person between 35 and 79 years old with oral cavity squamous cell carcinoma. The CDR3 runs from the conserved cysteine through the conserved F or W. Fields, in order: CDR3 length, V gene, D gene, J gene, clone size, CDR3 DNA, CDR3 protein. A D gene is named only where the DNA matches it firmly. Size is omitted from some rows. Given values are once, few, many or a class for expanded clones.

21	TRBV7-7	TRBD2	TRBJ2-1	NA	TGTGCTAGCAGACACTCTAGTGACAGGGGGGGACTAGCGGGAGCCTACAATGAGCAGTTCTTC	CASRHSSDRGGLAGAYNEQFF
15	TRBV6-1	TRBD2	TRBJ2-5	NA	TGTGCCAGCACCCTGGGACTAGCGGGAGGTGAGACCCAGTACTTC	CASTLGLAGGETQYF
12	TRBV28	NA	TRBJ2-7	NA	TGTGCCAGCACTGGCGACAGCTACGAGCAGTACTTC	CASTGDSYEQYF
14	TRBV10-3	TRBD1	TRBJ2-7	NA	TGTGCCATCAGGGACAGGGGGTCCGACTACGAGCAGTACTTC	CAIRDRGSDYEQYF
14	TRBV10-3	NA	TRBJ2-1	NA	TGTGCCATCAGTGGGGGGGCCAGCTTGAATGAGCAGTTCTTC	CAISGGASLNEQFF
15	TRBV4-1	NA	TRBJ2-5	NA	TGCGCCAGCAGCCAAGATGCGGGACAGTCGGAGACCCAGTACTTC	CASSQDAGQSETQYF
14	TRBV6-6	NA	TRBJ1-2	NA	TGTGCCAGCAGTTCCCCCGGGCGAGACTATGGCTACACCTTC	CASSSPGRDYGYTF
14	TRBV6-1	NA	TRBJ2-1	NA	TGTGCCAGCAGTGCTCTGGGGGCTTGGAATGAGCAGTTCTTC	CASSALGAWNEQFF
11	TRBV6-5	NA	TRBJ2-7	NA	TGTGCCAGCAGATCTCCCTACGAGCAGTACTTC	CASRSPYEQYF
16	TRBV5-1	NA	TRBJ1-3	NA	TGCGCCAGCAGCTTGGGAGGAGGGGTTACTGGAAACACCATATATTTT	CASSLGGGVTGNTIYF
17	TRBV5-1	TRBD2	TRBJ2-3	NA	TGCGCCAGCAGCTTGGCGTCGCTAGCGGGAGGAACAGATACGCAGTATTTT	CASSLASLAGGTDTQYF
15	TRBV6-1	NA	TRBJ2-3	NA	TGTGCCAGTAACGTCTGGGGGGTCCGGACAGATACGCAGTATTTT	CASNVWGVRTDTQYF
13	TRBV10-1	NA	TRBJ2-2	NA	TGCGCCAGCAGACCGACAAACACCGGGGAGCTGTTTTTT	CASRPTNTGELFF
13	TRBV10-3	NA	TRBJ1-1	few	TGTGCCATCAGCTTGGACAGGAACACTGAAGCTTTCTTT	CAISLDRNTEAFF